The sequence of this TCR beta chain was determined in a study of CD8 T cells in Susac syndrome. Turning to this clonotype: Its specificity is unknown.

Sequencing of TCR beta covered CD8+ and CD4+ T cells obtained from blood. TEMRA cells were enriched by FACS, and CD4+ and CD8+ T cells were negatively isolated. Germline lookup yields CDR1 DFQATT and CDR2 SNEGSKA (reference sequence). The length of the CDR3 is 12 residues. V lost 6 bases and J lost 2, with 10 bases in between. RNA, at 0.5 to 1 ug, was reverse transcribed with random hexamers. Coverage of TCR beta CDR3 amplification by immunoSEQ multiplex PCR extended to 54 Vbeta and 13 Jbeta. MiXCR was run by TCRdb on the immunoSEQ multiplex PCR reads, yielding one entry per CDR3 protein. The sample consists of 150,000 to 200,000 distinct CDR3 sequences, roughly 94% of them appearing once. Study findings and constraints: As the study acknowledged, the number of individuals in its TCR sequencing and HLA analysis was relatively small.

The TCR comes from a human donor in good health. The genes are TRBV20-1 and TRBJ1-1, with D tentatively TRBD1 (5 bases). Sequencing was done on a sample of CD4+ T cells from PBMCs. CDR3 in amino acids: CSASRTNTEAFF. In nucleotides, the CDR3 is TGCAGTGCAAGTCGGACAAACACTGAAGCTTTCTTT.